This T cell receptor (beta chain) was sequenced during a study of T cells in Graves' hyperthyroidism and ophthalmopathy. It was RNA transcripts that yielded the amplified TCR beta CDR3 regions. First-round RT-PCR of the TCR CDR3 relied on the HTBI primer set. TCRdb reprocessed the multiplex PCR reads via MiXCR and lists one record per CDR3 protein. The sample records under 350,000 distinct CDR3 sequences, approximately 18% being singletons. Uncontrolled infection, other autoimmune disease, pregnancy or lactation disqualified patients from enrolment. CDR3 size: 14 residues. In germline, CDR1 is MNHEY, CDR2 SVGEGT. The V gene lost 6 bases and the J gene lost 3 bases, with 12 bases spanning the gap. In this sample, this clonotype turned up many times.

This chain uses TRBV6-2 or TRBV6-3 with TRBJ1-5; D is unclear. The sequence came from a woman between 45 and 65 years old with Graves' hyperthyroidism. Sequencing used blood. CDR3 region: CASSLLQVNQPQHF. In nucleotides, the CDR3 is TGTGCCAGCAGCTTACTTCAGGTCAATCAGCCCCAGCATTTT.